This T cell receptor beta chain was captured in a study of cytomegalovirus exposure and HLA in healthy donors. Overall study findings and caveats: Later analysis suggested most CMV-associated TCR beta chains were HLA-restricted. Rare sequences made up most TCRs, while some public TCRs were found in many donors.

Note on this clone: What it recognizes is unknown.

Primers for the PCR totalled 60 Vbeta and 13 Jbeta. Repertoires were generated with immunoSEQ multiplex PCR, while TCRdb's copy carries only in-frame clones and drops some. Of 150,000 to 200,000 clones listed, approximately 88% were seen once; the top ten hold around 0.26%. This CDR3 contains 13 residues. Trimming left V 4 bases short and J 2 bases short, with 8 bases between. Germline V CDR1 and CDR2: MDHEN, SYDVKM. Sequencing was performed on PBMCs. The rearrangement links TRBV28 to TRBJ1-2; D is undetermined. The sequence was collected from a boy aged 5 to 17 in good health and CMV-seronegative. As DNA, the CDR3 is TGTGCCAGCAGTTACACCCGAAACTATGGCTACACCTTC. Translated, it gives CASSYTRNYGYTF.